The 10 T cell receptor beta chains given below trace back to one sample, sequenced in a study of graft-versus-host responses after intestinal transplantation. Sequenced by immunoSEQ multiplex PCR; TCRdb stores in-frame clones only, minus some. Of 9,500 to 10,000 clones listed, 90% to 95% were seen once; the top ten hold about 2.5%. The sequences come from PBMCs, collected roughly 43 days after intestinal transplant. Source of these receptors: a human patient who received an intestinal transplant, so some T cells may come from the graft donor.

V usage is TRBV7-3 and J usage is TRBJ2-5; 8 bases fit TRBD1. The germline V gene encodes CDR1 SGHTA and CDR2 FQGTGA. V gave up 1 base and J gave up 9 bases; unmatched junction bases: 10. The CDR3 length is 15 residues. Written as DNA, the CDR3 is TGTGCCAGCAGCTTAAACGGGGCCCAACAGGGGGCCCAGTACTTC. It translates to CASSLNGAQQGAQYF. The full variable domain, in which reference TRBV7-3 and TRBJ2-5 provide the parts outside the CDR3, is GAGVSQTPSNKVTEKGKYVELRCDPISGHTALYWYRQSLGQGPEFLIYFQGTGAADDSGLPNDRFFAVRPEGSVSTLKIQRTERGDSAVYLCASSLNGAQQGAQYFGPGTRLLVL.

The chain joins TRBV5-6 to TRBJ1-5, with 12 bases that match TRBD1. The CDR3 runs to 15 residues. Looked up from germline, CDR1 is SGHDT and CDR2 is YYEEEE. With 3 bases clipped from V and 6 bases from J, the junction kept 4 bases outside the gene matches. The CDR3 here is CASSWGTGGGQPQHF. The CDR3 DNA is TGTGCCAGCAGCTGGGGGACAGGGGGCGGTCAGCCCCAGCATTTT.

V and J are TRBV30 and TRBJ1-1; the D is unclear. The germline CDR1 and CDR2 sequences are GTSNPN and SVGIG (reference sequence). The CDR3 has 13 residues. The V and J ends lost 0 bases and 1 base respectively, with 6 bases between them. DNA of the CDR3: TGTGCCTGGAGTGTACAAGAGAACACTGAAGCTTTCTTT. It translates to CAWSVQENTEAFF.

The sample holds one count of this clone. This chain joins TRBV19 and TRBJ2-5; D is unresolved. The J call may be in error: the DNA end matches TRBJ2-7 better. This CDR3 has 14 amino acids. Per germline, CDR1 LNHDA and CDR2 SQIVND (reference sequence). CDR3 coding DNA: TGTGCCACCTCGAAGACGCCCCCATACTACGAGCAGTACTTC. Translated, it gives CATSKTPPYYEQYF.

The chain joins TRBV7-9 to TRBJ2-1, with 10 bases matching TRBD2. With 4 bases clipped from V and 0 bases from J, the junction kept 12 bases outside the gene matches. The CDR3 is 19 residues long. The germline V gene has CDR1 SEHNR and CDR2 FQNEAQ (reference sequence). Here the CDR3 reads CASSSPPGLATSSYNEQFF. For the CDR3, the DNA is TGTGCCAGCAGCTCACCACCGGGACTAGCGACAAGCTCCTACAATGAGCAGTTCTTC. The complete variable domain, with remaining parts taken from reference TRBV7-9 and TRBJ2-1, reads DTGVSQNPRHKITKRGQNVTFRCDPISEHNRLYWYRQTLGQGPEFLTYFQNEAQLEKSRLLSDRFSAERPKGSFSTLEIQRTEQGDSAMYLCASSSPPGLATSSYNEQFFGPGTRLTVL.

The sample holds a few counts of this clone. This CDR3 reads CASSLQNNEQFF. CDR3 DNA sequence: TGCGCCAGCAGCTTGCAAAACAATGAGCAGTTCTTC. The chain combines TRBV5-1 with TRBJ2-1; D is uncertain. Between the trimmed V and J ends, which lost 1 base and 5 bases, there was a span of 4 bases. This CDR3 is 12 amino acids long. Germline assignment: CDR1 SGHRS and CDR2 YFSETQ.

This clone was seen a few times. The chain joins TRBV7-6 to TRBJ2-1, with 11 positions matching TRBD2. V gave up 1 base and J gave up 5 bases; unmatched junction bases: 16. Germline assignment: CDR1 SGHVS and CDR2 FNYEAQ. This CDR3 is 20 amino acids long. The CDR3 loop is CASSLETPLAGGPLHNEQFF. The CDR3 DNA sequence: TGTGCCAGCAGCTTAGAGACTCCTTTAGCGGGGGGGCCTCTTCACAATGAGCAGTTCTTC.

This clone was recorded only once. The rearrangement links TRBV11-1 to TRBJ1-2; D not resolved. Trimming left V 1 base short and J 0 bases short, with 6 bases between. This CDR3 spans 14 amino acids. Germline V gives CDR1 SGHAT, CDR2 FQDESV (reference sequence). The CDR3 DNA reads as TGTGCCAGCAGCTTAGTCACATCTAACTATGGCTACACCTTC. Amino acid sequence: CASSLVTSNYGYTF.

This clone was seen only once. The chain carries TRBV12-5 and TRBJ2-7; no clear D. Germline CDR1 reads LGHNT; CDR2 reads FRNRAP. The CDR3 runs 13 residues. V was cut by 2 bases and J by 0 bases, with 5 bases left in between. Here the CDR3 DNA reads TGTGCTAGTGGTTTGAGCCGCTCCTACGAGCAGTACTTC. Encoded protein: CASGLSRSYEQYF.

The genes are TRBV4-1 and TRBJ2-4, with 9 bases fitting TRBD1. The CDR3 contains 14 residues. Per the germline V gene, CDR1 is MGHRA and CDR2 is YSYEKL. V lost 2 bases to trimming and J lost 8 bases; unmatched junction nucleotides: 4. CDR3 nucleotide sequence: TGCGCCAGCAGCCAAACAGACAGGGGGGACATTCAGTACTTC. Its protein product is CASSQTDRGDIQYF.